This TCR beta chain was obtained from a study of cytomegalovirus exposure and HLA in healthy donors. Primers included in the PCR were 60 Vbeta and 13 Jbeta primers. Repertoires were generated with immunoSEQ multiplex PCR, while TCRdb's copy carries only in-frame clones and drops some. Among 150,000 to 200,000 clones, about 85% were seen once, and the ten largest hold 1.2% to 1.5%. V dropped 4 bases and J dropped 6; count of bases not matched to a gene: 8. Germline CDR1 LNHDA, CDR2 SQIVND (reference sequence). The CDR3 has 16 residues. Each donor was nominally healthy when sampled (though unrecorded immune exposures were likely). The study's findings and limits: Rarity marked most TCR sequences, yet some public TCRs occurred in many donors.

This clone has only one observation. The antigen is not known. Sample: PBMCs. The chain joins TRBV19 to TRBJ2-1, with 11 nucleotides matching TRBD2. The receptor was derived from a girl aged 5-17 years in good health and CMV-seropositive. The CDR3 DNA is TGTGCCAGTAGTAGGTGGGGGACTAGCGGACTCAATGAGCAGTTCTTC. Translating gives CASSRWGTSGLNEQFF. Full variable domain (missing parts from reference TRBV19 and TRBJ2-1): DGGITQSPKYLFRKEGQNVTLSCEQNLNHDAMYWYRQDPGQGLRLIYYSQIVNDFQKGDIAEGYSVSREKKESFPLTVTSAQKNPTAFYLCASSRWGTSGLNEQFFGPGTRLTVL.